This TCR beta chain was identified during a study of cytomegalovirus exposure and HLA in healthy donors. Study overall: Some 200 million T cells yielded approximately 100 million unique TCR beta sequences, as an earlier analysis found. Findings and caveats of the study: As a later analysis revealed, most CMV-associated TCR beta chains appeared HLA-restricted.

Amplification used 60 Vbeta primers and 13 Jbeta primers. Sequencing used immunoSEQ multiplex PCR; TCRdb keeps in-frame clones, though not all of them. Of 100,000 to 150,000 clones listed, over 80% are singletons. Trimming took 2 bases from V and 7 from J, leaving 14 bases between them. CDR1 and CDR2 from the germline V gene are SEHNR and FQNEAQ (reference sequence). The CDR3 covers 14 residues. Details on this clone: What it recognizes is unknown.

The clonotype originates from a boy aged 5-17 years in good health and CMV-seronegative. Sequences were obtained from PBMCs. The chain is built from TRBV7-9 and TRBJ1-1, with D hard to call. In DNA, the CDR3 is TGTGCCAGCAGCTTACGAGCCCGAACGGGTGAAGCTTTCTTT. It specifies CASSLRARTGEAFF.